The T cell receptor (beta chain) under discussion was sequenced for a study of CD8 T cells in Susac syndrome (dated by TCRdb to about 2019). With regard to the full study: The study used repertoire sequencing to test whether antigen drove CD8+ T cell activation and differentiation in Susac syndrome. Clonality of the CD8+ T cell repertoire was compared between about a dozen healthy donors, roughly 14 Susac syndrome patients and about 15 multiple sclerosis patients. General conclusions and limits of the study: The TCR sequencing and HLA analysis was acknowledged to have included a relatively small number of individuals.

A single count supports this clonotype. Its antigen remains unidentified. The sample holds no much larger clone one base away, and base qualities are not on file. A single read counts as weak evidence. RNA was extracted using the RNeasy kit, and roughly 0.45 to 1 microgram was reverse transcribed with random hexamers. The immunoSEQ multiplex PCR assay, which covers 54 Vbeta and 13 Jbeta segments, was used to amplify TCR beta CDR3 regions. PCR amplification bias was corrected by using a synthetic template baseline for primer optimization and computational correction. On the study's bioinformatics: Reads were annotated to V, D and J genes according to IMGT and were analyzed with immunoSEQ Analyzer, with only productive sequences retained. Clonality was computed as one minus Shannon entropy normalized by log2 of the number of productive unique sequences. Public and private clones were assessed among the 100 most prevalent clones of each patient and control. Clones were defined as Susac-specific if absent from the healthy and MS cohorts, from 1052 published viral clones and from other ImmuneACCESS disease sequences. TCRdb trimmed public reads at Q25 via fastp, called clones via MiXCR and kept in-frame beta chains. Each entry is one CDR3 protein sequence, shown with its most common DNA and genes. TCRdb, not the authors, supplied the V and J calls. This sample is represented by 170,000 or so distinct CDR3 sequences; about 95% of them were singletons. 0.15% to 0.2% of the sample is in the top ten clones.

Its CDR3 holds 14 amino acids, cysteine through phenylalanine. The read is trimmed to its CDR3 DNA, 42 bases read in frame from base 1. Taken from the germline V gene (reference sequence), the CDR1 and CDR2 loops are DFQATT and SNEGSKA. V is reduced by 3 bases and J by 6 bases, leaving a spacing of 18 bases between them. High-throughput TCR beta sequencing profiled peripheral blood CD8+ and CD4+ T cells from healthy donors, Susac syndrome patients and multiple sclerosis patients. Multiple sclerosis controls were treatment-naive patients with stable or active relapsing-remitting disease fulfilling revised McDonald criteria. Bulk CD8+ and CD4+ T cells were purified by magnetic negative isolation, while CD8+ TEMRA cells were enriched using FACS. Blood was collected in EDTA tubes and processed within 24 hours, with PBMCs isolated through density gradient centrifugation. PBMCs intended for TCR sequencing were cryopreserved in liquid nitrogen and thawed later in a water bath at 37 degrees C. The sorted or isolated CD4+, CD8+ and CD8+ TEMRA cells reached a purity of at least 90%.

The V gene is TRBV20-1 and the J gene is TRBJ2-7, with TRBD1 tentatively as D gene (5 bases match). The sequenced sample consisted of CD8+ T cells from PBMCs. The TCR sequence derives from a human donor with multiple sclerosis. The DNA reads TGCAGTGCTAGTCCGAAGGGTACAGGATCCGAGCAGTACTTC. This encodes CSASPKGTGSEQYF.